This TCR beta chain was captured by sequencing in a study of T cell responses to AZD1222 COVID-19 vaccine. General study results and limits: It should be noted that donors were predominantly white British and more often female, and clonal diversity was possibly underestimated. The study found Spike-specific TCR breadth and depth rose after two AZD1222 doses.

Generated by immunoSEQ multiplex PCR, the TCRdb table keeps only in-frame clones and is missing some. Of 80,000 or so clones listed, about 90% are singletons. The V end was cut by 5 bases, the J end by 1 base, with 12 bases between. CDR3 length equals 15 residues. Germline lookup yields CDR1 MNHEY and CDR2 SVGAGI. Regarding this clone: Its matching antigen is unknown.

V is TRBV6-5 and J is TRBJ1-5; possible D gene TRBD1, 6 bases. The sequence was collected from an adult in good health. The sample in question was peripheral blood, obtained on day 0 of AZD1222 vaccination. CDR3 region: CASSNVGGSNQPQHF. CDR3 DNA: TGTGCCAGCAGTAACGTGGGGGGCAGCAATCAGCCCCAGCATTTT.